Sequencing of this T cell receptor beta chain was carried out in a study of blood T cells in healthy people across ages. Overall study results and limits: Because sorting was not performed, PBMCs prevented conclusive naive versus antigen-experienced comparison.

This clonotype was detected only a few times. The target antigen is unknown. A second PCR, run for 7 to 11 cycles, used a sample-barcoded 5' primer plus a J-beta primer mix. TCRdb independently ran MiXCR on the 5' RACE reads; one entry per CDR3 protein. The sample yields 1.5 million to 2 million distinct CDR3 sequences, 28% seen once. Germline CDR1 and CDR2: SEHNR and FQNEAQ (reference sequence). V shed 5 bases and J shed 0 bases, with 16 bases lying between them. This CDR3 region has 16 residues. The sample consisted of blood. This clonotype originated in a woman aged 25 to 39 in good health. The gene calls are TRBV7-9 and TRBJ1-2; D unclear. CDR3 sequence (DNA): TGTGCCAGCAGCCCCTGGCCCGCTGGGACTAACTATGGCTACACCTTC. This translates into CASSPWPAGTNYGYTF.